Sequencing of this T cell receptor beta chain was carried out in a study of cytomegalovirus exposure and HLA in healthy donors (dated by TCRdb to 2017 to 2019). In terms of the full investigation: According to an earlier analysis of a few hundred of the donors, 150 million to 200 million T cells yielded 117 million unique TCR beta sequences and about 300 Gb of sequence data. An early release covering roughly 600 HLA-typed donors comprised about 300 gigabases of sequencing data and around 86 million unique TCR sequences. Of the roughly 390 genotyped donors, 81% were placed in the genetic ancestry cluster associated with self-reported Caucasian donors. The study was designed to test whether signatures of past pathogen exposure could be identified by cataloging public T cell receptors. Using immunosequencing, the study profiled T cell repertoires from 500 to 800 subjects and related those repertoires to cytomegalovirus serostatus. Along with the roughly 610-subject first cohort, a separate validation cohort of over a hundred different subjects was used. The study combined high-throughput TCR immunosequencing, statistical association of individual TCRs with disease status, and machine learning to predict cytomegalovirus infection status. A later analysis re-examined previously published TCR beta repertoires from roughly 720 donors and added high-resolution HLA genotyping to investigate patterns of TCR occurrence. Rather than using new phenotypic data, the later analysis identified candidate immune exposures from TCR beta sequences and from how often those sequences occurred across donors. An earlier analysis of 587 of the donors used high-throughput TCR beta sequencing to judge whether each TCR beta V gene segment behaved as functional or pseudogenic. Donor age, sex, ethnicity and CMV serostatus were compiled together with the repertoire data. In a later genetic analysis, genome-wide SNP genotypes for about three fifths of the roughly 670 donors were used, and that subset was treated as a discovery cohort. Every repertoire in the discovery cohort had been generated on one and the same sequencing platform. HLA typing included class I and class II loci at four-digit resolution. Typing coverage differed by locus: A, B, C, DRB1 and DQB1 were typed in roughly 629-630 donors, DQA1 in 500 to 550, DPA1 in some 600, and DPB1 in 450 to 480. Roughly five DR-DQ haplotypes were handled as single units for association and clustering because linkage in the cohort was strong. On average, around 240,000 unique TCR beta nucleotide sequences were sequenced per donor among some 420 genotyped donors of the cohort, with about 17% of those sequences being non-productive.

The library was made by the immunoSEQ multiplex PCR assay. The multiplex PCR relied on a mix of 60 forward primers for TCR Vbeta segments and 13 reverse primers for TCR Jbeta segments. A multiplex PCR assay on genomic DNA amplified the CDR3 region of rearranged TCR beta genes. The amplified TCR beta libraries were sequenced on the Illumina HiSeq System as 87-base-pair reads. Per the authors' processing: Across the 600 to 700 repertoires, a later analysis counted tens of millions of unique TCR beta chains, roughly 11 million of which were shared by at least two donors. Raw reads were error-corrected and collapsed into unique sequences with a nearest-neighbor algorithm that merged closely related sequences to remove PCR and sequencing errors. Alignment of CDR3 sequences to IMGT reference sequences was used to assign V, D and J gene segments. For a sequence to be retained, at least a six-nucleotide match to both a V gene segment and a J gene segment was required. Rearrangements were classified as productive when the CDR3 lacked stop codons and remained in frame with V and J, and all other rearrangements were classified as non-productive. Following IMGT convention, CDR3 was defined as the stretch from the second conserved V-encoded cysteine to the conserved J-encoded phenylalanine. Sequences without an unambiguous match to a single V gene segment were excluded from the earlier analysis of almost 600 of the donors. An earlier analysis of over 450 of the donors classified V segments as functional when productive rearrangements were above 56.7% and as segregating when the standard deviation between donors was above 5%. A statistical classification framework was developed to diagnose cytomegalovirus status using the catalog of TCR beta chain sequences. In a later analysis, TCR nucleotide sequences were compared against IMGT/GENE-DB human TR gene sequences so that V and J genes could be assigned. In a later analysis, CDR3 sequences and most-parsimonious VDJ recombination scenarios were assigned using the TCRdist pipeline. In a later analysis, each TCR beta chain was defined by its CDR3 amino acid sequence together with its V-gene family, and reads without a unique V-gene family were excluded. A later analysis removed 550 to 650 highly shared, low-generation-probability nucleotide sequences to deal with suspected cross-contamination and a sequencing artifact. In a later analysis, a clonal expansion index was calculated for each public chain from normalized within-repertoire ranks of inferred template counts. In a later analysis, generation probabilities were computed using a VDJ recombination model fitted to out-of-frame rearrangements, and the results were checked against IGoR. In a later analysis, hypergeometric tests were used to score TCR-TCR, TCR-HLA and TCR-CMV co-occurrence, with a repertoire-size bias correction applied to TCR pairs. False discovery rates were estimated in a later analysis by permuting HLA or CMV assignments 20 times. A later analysis grouped co-occurring TCRs with DBSCAN, adding TCRdist sequence similarity when clustering within HLA-allele-positive subsets. Co-occurrence clustering excluded repertoires with fewer than 30,000 or more than 120,000 public chains, plus five with anomalous nucleotide sharing. TCRdb obtained this table from immuneACCESS and retained in-frame rearrangements with V and J assigned. These tables miss some clones; where compared with another copy, unresolved V genes account for less than half of the shortfall, and the remainder is unexplained. That table gives V, J and clone size, and the DNA gave D and trimming. A total of 140,000 to 150,000 clones appear in this sample, roughly 75% of them only once. The ten most abundant clones make up about 3.2% of the sample.

Inclusive of the bounding cysteine and phenylalanine, the CDR3 is 19 residues long. Left in the record is the CDR3 DNA by itself, 57 bases read in frame from the first base. V is pruned by 0 bases and J by 0 bases, leaving 6 bases of the junction without a gene match. The germline V gene supplies CDR1 MGHRA and CDR2 YSYEKL. The paper as a whole reports these results and caveats: In this cohort, only TCR beta chains were sequenced, and detectable features were limited by the absence of alpha or paired-chain data. The 87-base-pair reads could not distinguish some IMGT-functional V segments, including TRBV6-2 and TRBV6-3, so those segments were excluded. A later analysis found that TCR association rates varied across HLA loci, with DRB1 alleles showing the most associated TCRs and HLA-C alleles the fewest. A further reported finding was that TCR beta sequences accurately predicted the HLA-A and HLA-B alleles for most subjects in the first cohort. According to the authors, the approach could potentially be generalized to other disease states and immunological phenotypes. A group of highly shared sequence variants was considered likely to be a technical artifact of the sequencing pipeline. A later analysis associated 15,000 to 20,000 TCR beta sequences with specific HLA alleles at a false discovery rate of 0.05. Broadly in line with IMGT annotations, most TCR beta V segments showed up in productive rearrangements about 87% or about 30% of the time in an earlier analysis of around 550 of the donors. While some public TCRs were present in many individuals, most TCR sequences turned up only very rarely across donors. V-gene and J-gene trimming of TCR beta chains was associated with a missense DCLRE1C variant in a later genetic analysis, and the association was replicated in an independent cohort. Cytomegalovirus status was reported to be diagnosed by the classifier with high specificity and sensitivity in both the original and validation cohorts. According to a later analysis, most CMV-associated TCR beta chains appeared to be HLA-restricted, and the HLA associations seemed to be driven largely by CMV exposure. In the study, approximately 150 TCR beta chains were listed as associated with cytomegalovirus. When HLA alleles, especially DR and DQ, strongly co-occurred, TCR associations were difficult to assign to individual alleles. Correlated functional status among segregating V segments might reflect linkage disequilibrium, but an unknown experimental factor could not be ruled out. The only immune exposure information available for the cohort was CMV serostatus. Because HLA typing was missing for some donors at each locus, association tests included only the typed subset. A few of the identified cytomegalovirus-associated TCR beta chains were confirmed in vitro to be specific for cytomegalovirus antigens. Because counts were too low, about 15 rarely observed V segments, including chromosome 9 orphons, were left out of the earlier analysis of 587 of the donors. Compared with the approximately 710-donor mean, donors in an Asian-associated ancestry cluster had fewer N-insertions in productive TCRs, according to a later genetic analysis. According to a later analysis, parvovirus B19, influenza, CMV and Epstein-Barr virus appeared linked to several top co-occurrence clusters. The presence/absence analyses assumed that sequencing depth was roughly uniform across donors, and that assumption may not be true. A later analysis found that HLA-associated TCR beta chains were more clonally expanded and had lower generation probabilities than equally common non-associated chains.

Comments on this clone: There is no known antigen for this receptor. No quality values exist for individual bases; no much larger clone is one base distant.

In total, 600 or so healthy bone marrow donors made up the cohort. At the time of sampling, all cohort members were nominally healthy, though unrecorded immune exposures were likely present. The donor tested CMV seronegative, placing the donor among the 300 to 400 seronegative members of the cohort. A peripheral blood sample was collected from each donor, and TCR beta sequencing was performed on peripheral blood mononuclear cells. Genomic DNA extraction from the blood cell samples was performed with the Qiagen DNeasy Blood Extraction Kit. The sequence was collected from a female donor in good health and CMV-seronegative. The source material was PBMCs. The chain is made from TRBV4-1 and TRBJ2-1, with TRBD2 matching 12 junction bases. The sequence in DNA is TGCGCCAGCAGCCAAGACACTAGCGGGGGGCTAAGCTCCTACAATGAGCAGTTCTTC. Translated, it reads CASSQDTSGGLSSYNEQFF.